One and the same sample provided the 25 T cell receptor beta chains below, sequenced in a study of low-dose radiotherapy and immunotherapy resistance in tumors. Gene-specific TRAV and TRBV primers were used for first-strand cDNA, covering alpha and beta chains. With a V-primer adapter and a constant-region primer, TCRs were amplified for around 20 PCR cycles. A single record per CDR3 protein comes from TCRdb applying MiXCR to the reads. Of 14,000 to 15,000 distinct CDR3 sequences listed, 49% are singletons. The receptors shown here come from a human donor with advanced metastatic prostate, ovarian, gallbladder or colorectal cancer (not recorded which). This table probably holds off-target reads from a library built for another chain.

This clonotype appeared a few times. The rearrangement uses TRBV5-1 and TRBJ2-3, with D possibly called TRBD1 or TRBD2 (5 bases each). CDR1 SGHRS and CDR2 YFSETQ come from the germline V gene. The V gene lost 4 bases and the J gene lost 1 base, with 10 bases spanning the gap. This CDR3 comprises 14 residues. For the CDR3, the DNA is TGCGCCAGCAGCCGGGACCAAGGCACAGATACGCAGTATTTT. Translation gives CASSRDQGTDTQYF.

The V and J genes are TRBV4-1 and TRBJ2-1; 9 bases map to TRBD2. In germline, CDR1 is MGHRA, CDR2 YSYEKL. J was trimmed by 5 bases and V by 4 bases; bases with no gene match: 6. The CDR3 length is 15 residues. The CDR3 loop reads CASSPRLAGNNEQFF. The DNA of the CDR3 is TGCGCCAGCAGCCCACGGCTAGCGGGGAACAATGAGCAGTTCTTC.

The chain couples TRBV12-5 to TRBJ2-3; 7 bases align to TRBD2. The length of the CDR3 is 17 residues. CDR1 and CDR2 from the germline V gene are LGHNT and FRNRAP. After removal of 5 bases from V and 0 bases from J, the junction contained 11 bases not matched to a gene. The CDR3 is CASGAAGVAASTDTQYF. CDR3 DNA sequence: TGTGCTAGTGGTGCCGCGGGGGTTGCGGCTAGCACAGATACGCAGTATTTT.

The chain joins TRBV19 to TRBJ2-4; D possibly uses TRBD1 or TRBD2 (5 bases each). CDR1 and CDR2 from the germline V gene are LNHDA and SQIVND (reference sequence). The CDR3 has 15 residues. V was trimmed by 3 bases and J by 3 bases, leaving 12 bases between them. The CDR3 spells CASSMGELGKNIQYF. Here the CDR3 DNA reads TGTGCCAGTAGTATGGGGGAGTTGGGCAAAAACATTCAGTACTTC. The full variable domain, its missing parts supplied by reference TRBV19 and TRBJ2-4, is DGGITQSPKYLFRKEGQNVTLSCEQNLNHDAMYWYRQDPGQGLRLIYYSQIVNDFQKGDIAEGYSVSREKKESFPLTVTSAQKNPTAFYLCASSMGELGKNIQYFGAGTRLSVL.

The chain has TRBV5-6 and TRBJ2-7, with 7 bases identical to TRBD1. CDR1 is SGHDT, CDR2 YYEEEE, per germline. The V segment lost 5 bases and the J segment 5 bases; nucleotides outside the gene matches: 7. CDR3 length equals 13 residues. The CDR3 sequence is CASRRTGEHEQYF. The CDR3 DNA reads TGTGCCAGCAGACGGACAGGTGAACACGAGCAGTACTTC.

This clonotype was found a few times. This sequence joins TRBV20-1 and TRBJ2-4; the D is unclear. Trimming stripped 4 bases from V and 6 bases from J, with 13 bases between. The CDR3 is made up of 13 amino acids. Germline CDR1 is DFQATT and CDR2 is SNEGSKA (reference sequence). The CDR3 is CSAKSSASNIQYF. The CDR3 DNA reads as TGCAGTGCTAAAAGTTCGGCCTCAAACATTCAGTACTTC.

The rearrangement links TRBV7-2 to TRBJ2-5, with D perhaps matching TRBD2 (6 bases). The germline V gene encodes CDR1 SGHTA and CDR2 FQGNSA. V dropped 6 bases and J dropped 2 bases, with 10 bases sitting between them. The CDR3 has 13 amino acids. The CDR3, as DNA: TGTGCCAGCAGGTGGGGGGTTCAAGAGACCCAGTACTTC. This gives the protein CASRWGVQETQYF. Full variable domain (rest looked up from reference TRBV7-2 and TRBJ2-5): GAGVSQSPSNKVTEKGKDVELRCDPISGHTALYWYRQSLGQGLEFLIYFQGNSAPDKSGLPSDRFSAERTGGSVSTLTIQRTQQEDSAVYLCASRWGVQETQYFGPGTRLLVL.

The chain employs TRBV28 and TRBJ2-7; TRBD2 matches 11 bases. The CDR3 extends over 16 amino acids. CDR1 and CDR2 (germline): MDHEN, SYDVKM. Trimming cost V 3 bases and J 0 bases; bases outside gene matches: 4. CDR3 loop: CASSFPTSGASYEQYF. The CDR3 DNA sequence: TGTGCCAGCAGTTTCCCGACTAGCGGGGCCTCCTACGAGCAGTACTTC.

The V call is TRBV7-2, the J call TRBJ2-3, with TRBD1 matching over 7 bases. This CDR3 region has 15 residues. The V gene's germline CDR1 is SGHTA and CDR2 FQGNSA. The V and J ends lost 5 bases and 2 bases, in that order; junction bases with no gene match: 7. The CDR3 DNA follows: TGTGCCAGCAGCCAAACAGGGGTGAACACAGATACGCAGTATTTT. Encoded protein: CASSQTGVNTDTQYF.

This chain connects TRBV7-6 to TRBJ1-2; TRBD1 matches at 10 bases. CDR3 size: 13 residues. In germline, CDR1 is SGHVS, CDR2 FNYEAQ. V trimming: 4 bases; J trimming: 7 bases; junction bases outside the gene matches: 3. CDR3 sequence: CASSSRDRGGYTF. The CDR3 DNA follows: TGTGCCAGCAGCTCCCGGGACAGGGGTGGCTACACCTTC. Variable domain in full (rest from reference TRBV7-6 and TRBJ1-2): GAGVSQSPRYKVTKRGQDVALRCDPISGHVSLYWYRQALGQGPEFLTYFNYEAQQDKSGLPNDRFSAERPEGSISTLTIQRTEQRDSAMYRCASSSRDRGGYTFGSGTRLTVV.

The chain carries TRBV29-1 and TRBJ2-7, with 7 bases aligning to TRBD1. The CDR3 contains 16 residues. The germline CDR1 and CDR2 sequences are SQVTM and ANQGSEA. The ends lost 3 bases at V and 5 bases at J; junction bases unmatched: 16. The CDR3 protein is CSVEGYRQGDDHEQYF. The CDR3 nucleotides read TGCAGCGTTGAGGGGTACCGACAGGGTGATGACCACGAGCAGTACTTC.

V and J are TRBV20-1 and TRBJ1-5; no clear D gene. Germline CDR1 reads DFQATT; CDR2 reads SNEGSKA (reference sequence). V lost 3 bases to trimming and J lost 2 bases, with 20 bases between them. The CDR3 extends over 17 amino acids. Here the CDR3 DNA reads TGCAGTGCTAGTGAGATGAATGGATATAGTGGCAATCAGCCCCAGCATTTT. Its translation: CSASEMNGYSGNQPQHF.

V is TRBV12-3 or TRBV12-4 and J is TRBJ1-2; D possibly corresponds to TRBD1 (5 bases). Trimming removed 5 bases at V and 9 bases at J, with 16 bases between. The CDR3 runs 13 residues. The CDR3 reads CASSPAGGLSYTF. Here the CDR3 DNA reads TGTGCCAGCAGTCCCGCGGGGGGTCTGAGCTACACCTTC.

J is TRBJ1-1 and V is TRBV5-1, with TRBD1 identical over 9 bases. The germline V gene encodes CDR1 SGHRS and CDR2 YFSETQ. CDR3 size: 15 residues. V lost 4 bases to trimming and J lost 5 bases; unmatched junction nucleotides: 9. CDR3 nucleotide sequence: TGCGCCAGCAGCGAGGGGACAGGGTGGGGGACTGAAGCTTTCTTT. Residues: CASSEGTGWGTEAFF.

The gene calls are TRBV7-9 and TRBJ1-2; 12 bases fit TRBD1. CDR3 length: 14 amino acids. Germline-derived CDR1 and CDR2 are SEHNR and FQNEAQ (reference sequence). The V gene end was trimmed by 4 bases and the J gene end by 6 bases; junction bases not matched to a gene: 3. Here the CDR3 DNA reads TGTGCCAGCAGCTCCGGGACAGGGGGCCATGGCTACACCTTC. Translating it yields CASSSGTGGHGYTF.

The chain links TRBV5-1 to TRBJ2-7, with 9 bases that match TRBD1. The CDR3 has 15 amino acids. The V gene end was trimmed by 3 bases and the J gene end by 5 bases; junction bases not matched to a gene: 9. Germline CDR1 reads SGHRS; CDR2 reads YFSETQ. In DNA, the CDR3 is TGCGCCAGCAGCTCTTCGGGGGACAGGGCCCACGAGCAGTACTTC. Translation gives CASSSSGDRAHEQYF.

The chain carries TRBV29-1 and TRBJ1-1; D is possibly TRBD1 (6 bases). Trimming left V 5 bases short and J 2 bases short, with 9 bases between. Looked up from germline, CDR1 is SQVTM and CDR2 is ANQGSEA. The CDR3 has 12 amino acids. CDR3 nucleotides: TGCAGCGTTTCAGGGGTAAACACTGAAGCTTTCTTT. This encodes CSVSGVNTEAFF.

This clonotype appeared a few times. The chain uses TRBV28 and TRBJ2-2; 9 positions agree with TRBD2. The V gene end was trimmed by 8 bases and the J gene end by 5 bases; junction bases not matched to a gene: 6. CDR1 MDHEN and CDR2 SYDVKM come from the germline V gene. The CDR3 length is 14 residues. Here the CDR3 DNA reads TGTGCCAGCCATAGCGGGAGTATAACCGGGGAGCTGTTTTTT. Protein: CASHSGSITGELFF.

The DNA of the CDR3 is TGTGCCAGCAGTTTAATAGGCGGGCTTTCTCAGTTCTTC. Amino acid sequence: CASSLIGGLSQFF. The genes are TRBV28 and TRBJ2-1; D may be TRBD2 (5 bases). The CDR3 is made up of 13 amino acids. Germline V gene data show CDR1 as MDHEN and CDR2 as SYDVKM. Trimming took 2 bases from V and 13 from J, leaving 15 bases between them.

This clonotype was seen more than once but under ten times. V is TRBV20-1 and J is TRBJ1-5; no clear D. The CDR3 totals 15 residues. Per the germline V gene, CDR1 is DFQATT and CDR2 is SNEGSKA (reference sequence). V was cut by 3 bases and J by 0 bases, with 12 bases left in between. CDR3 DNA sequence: TGCAGTGCTAGTATAAGGGCGAATAGCAATCAGCCCCAGCATTTT. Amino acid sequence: CSASIRANSNQPQHF.

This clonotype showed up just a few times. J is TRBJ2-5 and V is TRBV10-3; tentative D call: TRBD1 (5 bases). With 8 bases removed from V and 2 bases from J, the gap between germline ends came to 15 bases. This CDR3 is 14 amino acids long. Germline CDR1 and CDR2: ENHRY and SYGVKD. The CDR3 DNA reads TGTGCCATCGCACCTGACAGTCTTCAAGAGACCCAGTACTTC. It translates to CAIAPDSLQETQYF.

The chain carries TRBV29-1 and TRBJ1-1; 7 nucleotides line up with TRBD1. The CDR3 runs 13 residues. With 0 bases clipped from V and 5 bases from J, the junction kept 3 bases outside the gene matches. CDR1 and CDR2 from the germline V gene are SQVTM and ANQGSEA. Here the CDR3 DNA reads TGCAGCGTTGAAGACGACAGGGCAACTGAAGCTTTCTTT. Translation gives CSVEDDRATEAFF.

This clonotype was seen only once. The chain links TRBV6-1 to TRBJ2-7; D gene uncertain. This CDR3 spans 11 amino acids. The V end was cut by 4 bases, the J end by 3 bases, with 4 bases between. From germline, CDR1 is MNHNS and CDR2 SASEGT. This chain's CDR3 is CASSVNYEQYF. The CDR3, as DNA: TGTGCCAGCAGTGTGAACTACGAGCAGTACTTC.

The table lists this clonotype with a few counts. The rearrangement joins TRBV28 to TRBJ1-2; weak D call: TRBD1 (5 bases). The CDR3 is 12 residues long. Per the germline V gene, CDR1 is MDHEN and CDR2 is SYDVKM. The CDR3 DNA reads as TGTCAAGCGGGGGGACGGTTGGGGGGCTACACCTTC. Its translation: CQAGGRLGGYTF.

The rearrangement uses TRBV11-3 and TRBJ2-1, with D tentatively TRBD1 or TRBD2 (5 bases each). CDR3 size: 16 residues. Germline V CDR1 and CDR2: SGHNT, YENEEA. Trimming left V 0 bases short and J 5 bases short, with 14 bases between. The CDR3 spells CASSLEPGRGNNEQFF. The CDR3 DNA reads TGTGCCAGCAGCTTAGAACCGGGACGGGGAAACAATGAGCAGTTCTTC.